This TCR beta chain originates from a study of prognosis after radiotherapy for stage I lung cancer. At the level of the study: Enrolled patients comprised roughly 13 with newly diagnosed primary stage I lung tumors and five with oligometastatic NSCLC after surgical resection of the primary tumor.

On this clonotype itself: The junction departs from germline at one end; a sequencing error may be responsible.

The genomic DNA TCR beta CDR3 region underwent two rounds of multiplex PCR. Gene-specific TRBV and TRBJ primers were used in PCR round one. MiXCR, run by TCRdb on the multiplex PCR reads, gives a single entry per CDR3 protein. This table has under 20,000 distinct CDR3 sequences, 44% appearing once. Germline V gene lookup returns CDR1 MNHNS and CDR2 SASEGT. The CDR3 runs 14 residues. The receptor was isolated from a donor aged 50 or older with non-small cell lung cancer. The rearrangement joins TRBV6-1 to TRBJ1-2; D not certain. This specimen consisted of PBMCs, obtained before or after stereotactic body radiation therapy (not recorded which). The CDR3 DNA is TGTACCAGCAGTGAAAGCGGGCGCAACTATGGCTACACCTTC. Protein product: CTSSESGRNYGYTF.